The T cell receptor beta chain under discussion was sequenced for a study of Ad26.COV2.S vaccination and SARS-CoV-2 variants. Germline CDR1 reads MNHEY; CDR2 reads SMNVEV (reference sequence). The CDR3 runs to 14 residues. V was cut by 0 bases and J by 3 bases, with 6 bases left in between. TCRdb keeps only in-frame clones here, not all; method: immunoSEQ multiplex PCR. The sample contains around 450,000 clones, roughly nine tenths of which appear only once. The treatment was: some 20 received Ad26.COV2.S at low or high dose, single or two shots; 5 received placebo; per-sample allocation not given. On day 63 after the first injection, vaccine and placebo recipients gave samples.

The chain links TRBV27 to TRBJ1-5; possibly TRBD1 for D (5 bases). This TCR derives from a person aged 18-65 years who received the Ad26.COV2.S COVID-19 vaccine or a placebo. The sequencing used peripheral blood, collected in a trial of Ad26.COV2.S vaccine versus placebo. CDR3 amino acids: CASSLSGVNQPQHF. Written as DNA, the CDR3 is TGTGCCAGCAGTTTATCAGGGGTCAATCAGCCCCAGCATTTT.